This entry lists 28 T cell receptor beta chains sequenced from one sample in a study of blood T cells in healthy people across ages. A second roughly 7 to 12 cycle PCR used barcoded and J-beta primers. TCRdb recomputed calls from the 5' RACE reads with MiXCR, one row per CDR3 protein. The sample has more than 650,000 distinct CDR3 sequences, 20% to 25% seen once. The sample taken for sequencing was blood. These receptor sequences come from a man in his 70s in good health.

In the case of this clonotype: Relative to the germline gene, one junction end is altered; a read error may explain this. V is TRBV12-3 or TRBV12-4 and J is TRBJ2-3; TRBD2 might be the D (6 bases). The CDR3 length is 13 residues. Here the CDR3 reads CASSLTSLDTRYF. The CDR3 DNA reads as TGTGCCAGCAGTTTAACTAGCCTGGATACGCGGTATTTT.

Many counts were recorded for this clonotype. V gene TRBV29-1 combines with J gene TRBJ1-1; TRBD1 agrees at 7 bases. The CDR3 totals 12 residues. The germline V gene has CDR1 SQVTM and CDR2 ANQGSEA. The CDR3 loop is CKGGEGNTEAFF. In DNA, the CDR3 is TGCAAAGGGGGCGAGGGGAACACTGAAGCTTTCTTT.

The table lists this clonotype with a few counts. This chain connects TRBV6-5 to TRBJ1-1; weak D call: TRBD1 (5 bases). This CDR3 comprises 11 residues. V lost 5 bases and J 7 bases, leaving 8 bases between the germline ends. The germline V gene has CDR1 MNHEY and CDR2 SVGAGI. This CDR3 is CASSRGIEAFF. The CDR3 DNA follows: TGTGCCAGCAGTCGGGGCATTGAAGCTTTCTTT.

This chain joins TRBV20-1 and TRBJ2-2; tentatively, D is TRBD2 (7 bases). Trimming removed 3 bases from V and 3 bases from J, with 14 bases in between. The CDR3 extends over 15 amino acids. Germline CDR1 and CDR2: DFQATT and SNEGSKA (reference sequence). The CDR3 region has the DNA TGCAGTGCTAGGCCCCCGGGGGGCCACACCGGGGAGCTGTTTTTT. Its protein is CSARPPGGHTGELFF.

The rearrangement uses TRBV9 and TRBJ2-3; maybe TRBD1 (6 bases). This CDR3 has 16 amino acids. The germline CDR1 and CDR2 sequences are SGDLS and YYNGEE. The V and J ends lost 6 bases and 0 bases respectively, with 17 bases between them. CDR3 bases: TGTGCCAGCACCGTCCAAGGGGACACTAGCACAGATACGCAGTATTTT. It yields the protein CASTVQGDTSTDTQYF.

The V gene is TRBV5-1, the J gene TRBJ2-3; 10 nucleotides align to TRBD2. Per germline, CDR1 SGHRS and CDR2 YFSETQ. The CDR3 is 17 residues long. After removal of 0 bases from V and 2 bases from J, the junction contained 6 bases not matched to a gene. The CDR3 DNA reads TGCGCCAGCAGCTTGGTGGCTAGCGGGGGCCTCACAGATACGCAGTATTTT. It translates to CASSLVASGGLTDTQYF.

V gene TRBV20-1 combines with J gene TRBJ2-5; 8 positions match TRBD1. The assigned J gene may be wrong: the sequence end matches TRBJ2-7 better. This CDR3 has 15 amino acids. Germline V gene lookup returns CDR1 DFQATT and CDR2 SNEGSKA (reference sequence). The CDR3 coding sequence is TGCAGTGCTAGAGATTGGCAGGGGGCTGTAAACGAGCAGTACTTC. It translates to CSARDWQGAVNEQYF.

This clonotype has at least ten counts. The genes are TRBV20-1 and TRBJ1-3; possible D gene TRBD1, 6 bases. This CDR3 region has 17 residues. The germline V and J ends were trimmed by 4 bases and 0 bases, with 19 bases remaining between them. From germline, CDR1 is DFQATT and CDR2 SNEGSKA (reference sequence). The CDR3 here is CSANQRDTNLSGNTIYF. DNA of the CDR3: TGCAGTGCTAACCAGAGGGACACCAATCTCTCTGGAAACACCATATATTTT.

Only a few counts were recorded for this clonotype. The V call is TRBV7-2, the J call TRBJ2-7; tentatively, D is TRBD1 or TRBD2 (5 bases each). The DNA end is a closer match to TRBJ2-1, so the J assignment may be wrong. The CDR3 extends over 15 amino acids. Germline CDR1 reads SGHTA; CDR2 reads FQGNSA. CDR3 bases: TGTGCCAGCAGCCCTACTTCCTCGGCGGGCAGGGTGCAGTTCTTC. Its translation: CASSPTSSAGRVQFF.

This clonotype was seen only a few times. This rearrangement joins TRBV20-1 to TRBJ2-3; tentatively, D is TRBD2 (5 bases). The V end was cut by 4 bases, the J end by 4 bases, with 15 bases between. CDR1 is DFQATT, CDR2 SNEGSKA, per germline (reference sequence). This CDR3 is 14 amino acids long. The CDR3 spells CSATWPLLADTQYF. The CDR3 bases are TGCAGTGCTACTTGGCCCCTACTAGCAGATACGCAGTATTTT.

The chain carries TRBV6-1 and TRBJ1-5; 7 bases match TRBD1. J was trimmed by 5 bases and V by 3 bases; bases with no gene match: 19. CDR1 is MNHNS, CDR2 SASEGT, per germline. CDR3 length equals 19 residues. DNA of the CDR3: TGTGCCAGCAGTGAGGCTCCGGTGGTCAGGGGGATAATATATCAGCCCCAGCATTTT. Its protein product is CASSEAPVVRGIIYQPQHF.

V usage is TRBV20-1 and J usage is TRBJ2-7; tentatively, D is TRBD1 (5 bases). This CDR3 is built from 14 residues. The germline V gene encodes CDR1 DFQATT and CDR2 SNEGSKA (reference sequence). Trimming shortened V by 3 bases and J by 0 bases, and 12 bases separated the two germline ends. CDR3: CSASAGQISYEQYF. In DNA, the CDR3 is TGCAGTGCTAGCGCAGGGCAAATCTCCTACGAGCAGTACTTC.

The chain has TRBV29-1 and TRBJ2-6; no definite D call. The length of the CDR3 is 13 residues. Germline lookup yields CDR1 SQVTM and CDR2 ANQGSEA. Trimming left V 4 bases short and J 4 bases short, with 8 bases between. CDR3 sequence: CSVAVRGANVLTF. The CDR3 region has the DNA TGCAGCGTTGCGGTGAGAGGGGCCAACGTCCTGACTTTC.

A few counts support this clonotype. This chain links TRBV28 with TRBJ2-5, with 10 bases identical to TRBD2. The J call may be mistaken, given a closer DNA end match to TRBJ2-7. Germline-derived CDR1 and CDR2 are MDHEN and SYDVKM. The CDR3 covers 14 residues. The CDR3 loop reads CASSWTSGPYEQYF. CDR3 DNA: TGTGCCAGCAGCTGGACTAGCGGCCCCTACGAGCAGTACTTC.

The chain recombines TRBV3-1 with TRBJ1-5, with no clear D. The CDR3 length is 13 residues. The germline V gene has CDR1 LGHDT and CDR2 YNNKEL (reference sequence). V shed 3 bases and J shed 4 bases, with 7 bases lying between them. The CDR3 protein is CASSHQPNQPQHF. The DNA of the CDR3 is TGTGCCAGCAGCCATCAACCGAATCAGCCCCAGCATTTT.

This clonotype has just a few counts. This chain uses TRBV20-1 with TRBJ2-1; TRBD2 aligns across 12 bases. V dropped 2 bases and J dropped 7; count of bases not matched to a gene: 6. The germline V gene has CDR1 DFQATT and CDR2 SNEGSKA (reference sequence). The CDR3 runs to 15 residues. The CDR3 loop reads CSARRLAGAKNEQFF. The DNA for the CDR3 is TGCAGTGCTAGACGACTAGCGGGGGCTAAAAATGAGCAGTTCTTC.

This clonotype was detected a few times. The chain couples TRBV20-1 to TRBJ1-3; 7 bases are shared with TRBD1. CDR1 and CDR2 from the germline V gene are DFQATT and SNEGSKA (reference sequence). The length of the CDR3 is 14 residues. Unmatched junction bases numbered 6, after V lost 7 bases and J lost 0 bases. The CDR3 here is CSGLGGLSGNTIYF. DNA of the CDR3: TGCAGTGGCCTAGGGGGCCTCTCTGGAAACACCATATATTTT.

The chain has TRBV29-1 and TRBJ1-1; D is unresolved. The CDR3 contains 13 residues. Trimming removed 2 bases from V and 2 bases from J, with 9 bases in between. Per germline, CDR1 SQVTM and CDR2 ANQGSEA. The CDR3 loop reads CSVEPRINTEAFF. The CDR3 DNA reads TGCAGCGTTGAACCCAGAATTAACACTGAAGCTTTCTTT.

This clonotype appeared a few times. CDR3 bases: TGCAGTGCTGTGACTAGCGGGGGAGGCTACGAGCAGTACTTC. Amino acid sequence: CSAVTSGGGYEQYF. This chain connects TRBV20-1 to TRBJ2-1; TRBD2 aligns across 12 bases. With the DNA end fitting TRBJ2-7 better, the J assignment may be wrong. Germline V lookup: CDR1 DFQATT, CDR2 SNEGSKA (reference sequence). The CDR3 is 14 residues long.

This clonotype was detected a few times. V and J are TRBV20-1 and TRBJ1-2, with a weak D call TRBD1 (5 bases). Trimming cost V 6 bases and J 2 bases, with 16 bases left between them. CDR3 length equals 14 residues. CDR1 and CDR2 (germline): DFQATT, SNEGSKA (reference sequence). The CDR3 DNA is TGCAGTGCGCTCCCGACCGGGACCAACTATGGCTACACCTTC. It codes for CSALPTGTNYGYTF.

This clonotype showed up many times. The chain is built from TRBV2 and TRBJ1-5; 8 bases agree with TRBD1. The CDR3 totals 16 residues. Per germline, CDR1 SNHLY and CDR2 FYNNEI. V dropped 5 bases and J dropped 0; count of bases not matched to a gene: 6. CDR3 nucleotides: TGTGCCAGCAGTCACGACAGGGGCGTTAGCAATCAGCCCCAGCATTTT. Its protein is CASSHDRGVSNQPQHF.

This clonotype was counted many times. The chain links TRBV5-1 to TRBJ2-5, with D perhaps being TRBD1 or TRBD2 (6 bases each). The CDR3 length is 16 residues. V was trimmed by 0 bases and J by 4 bases, leaving 16 bases between them. From germline, CDR1 is SGHRS and CDR2 YFSETQ. CDR3 protein: CASSLEGDGRVETQYF. The CDR3 bases are TGCGCCAGCAGCTTGGAGGGGGACGGGAGAGTAGAGACCCAGTACTTC.

This clonotype was counted ten times or more. V usage is TRBV7-8 and J usage is TRBJ2-7; possible D gene TRBD2, 5 bases. V lost 1 base to trimming and J lost 6 bases, with 13 bases between them. CDR3 length equals 14 residues. CDR1 is SGHVS, CDR2 FQNEAQ, per germline. CDR3 DNA: TGTGCCAGCAGCTTAGTACCAGGACTCTCCGAGCAGTACTTC. Translating it yields CASSLVPGLSEQYF. The full variable domain, its missing parts supplied by reference TRBV7-8 and TRBJ2-7, is GAGVSQSPRYKVAKRGQDVALRCDPISGHVSLFWYQQALGQGPEFLTYFQNEAQLDKSGLPSDRFFAERPEGSVSTLKIQRTQQEDSAVYLCASSLVPGLSEQYFGPGTRLTVT.

The chain is built from TRBV5-1 and TRBJ1-4; D gene uncertain. Germline CDR1 and CDR2: SGHRS and YFSETQ. Trimming took off 5 bases at V and 0 bases at J, with 20 bases between the two ends. The CDR3 is made up of 18 amino acids. CDR3 sequence reads: CASSYGILKMATNEKLFF. DNA for the CDR3: TGCGCCAGCAGTTATGGGATCTTAAAAATGGCAACTAATGAAAAACTGTTTTTT.

The CDR3 DNA reads TGTGCCACCAAGAGCGGGTCCGTACGCCAAGAGACCCAGTACTTC. Encoded protein: CATKSGSVRQETQYF. The chain carries TRBV7-9 and TRBJ2-5; D possibly corresponds to TRBD2 (6 bases). V was clipped by 10 bases and J by 1 base, with 19 bases between them. The CDR3 contains 15 residues. Germline V CDR1 and CDR2: SEHNR, FQNEAQ (reference sequence).

The chain links TRBV6-1 to TRBJ2-3; possibly TRBD1 for D (5 bases). Looked up from germline, CDR1 is MNHNS and CDR2 is SASEGT. The CDR3 totals 16 residues. V was trimmed by 8 bases and J by 0 bases, leaving 18 bases between them. The CDR3: CASQTSGAFSTDTQYF. As DNA, the CDR3 is TGTGCCAGCCAGACGAGTGGGGCCTTTAGCACAGATACGCAGTATTTT.

The rearrangement uses TRBV4-2 and TRBJ2-5, with TRBD1 as a possible D gene (5 bases). Gene TRBJ2-7 matches the end of the DNA better, so the J call may be wrong. The CDR3 has 14 amino acids. Germline V CDR1 and CDR2: LGHNA, YNFKEQ. The CDR3 DNA is TGTGCCAGCAGCTTCCCAGGGTTATCGTACGAGCAGTACTTC. It yields the protein CASSFPGLSYEQYF.

The V call is TRBV5-5, the J call TRBJ2-3; D ambiguous. Germline CDR1 SGHKS, CDR2 YYEKEE (reference sequence). The CDR3 covers 16 residues. Trimming took off 0 bases at V and 0 bases at J, with 11 bases between the two ends. CDR3 sequence (DNA): TGTGCCAGCAGCTTGGGTGGAACCTCTAGCACAGATACGCAGTATTTT. Its translation: CASSLGGTSSTDTQYF.